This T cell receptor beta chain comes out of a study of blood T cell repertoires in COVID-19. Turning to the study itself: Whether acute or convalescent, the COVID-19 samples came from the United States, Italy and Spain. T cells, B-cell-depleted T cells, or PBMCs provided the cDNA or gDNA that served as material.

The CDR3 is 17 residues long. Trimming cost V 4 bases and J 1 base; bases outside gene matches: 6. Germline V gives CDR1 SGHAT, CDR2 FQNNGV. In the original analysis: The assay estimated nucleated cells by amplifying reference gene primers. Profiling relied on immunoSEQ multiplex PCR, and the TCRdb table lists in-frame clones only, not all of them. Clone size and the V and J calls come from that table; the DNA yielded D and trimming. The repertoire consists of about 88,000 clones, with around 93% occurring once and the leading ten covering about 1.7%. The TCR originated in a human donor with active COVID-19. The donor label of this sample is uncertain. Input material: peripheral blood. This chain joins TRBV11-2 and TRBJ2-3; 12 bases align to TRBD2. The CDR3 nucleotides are TGTGCCAGCAGCTACCGGGCTAGCGGGGGGGGCACAGATACGCAGTATTTT. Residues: CASSYRASGGGTDTQYF. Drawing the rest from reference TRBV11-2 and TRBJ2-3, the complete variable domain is EAGVAQSPRYKIIEKRQSVAFWCNPISGHATLYWYQQILGQGPKLLIQFQNNGVVDDSQLPKDRFSAERLKGVDSTLKIQPAKLEDSAVYLCASSYRASGGGTDTQYFGPGTRLTVL.